These T cell receptor beta chains were read from a single sample in a study of blood T cells in healthy people across ages. A single record per CDR3 protein comes from TCRdb applying MiXCR to the 5' RACE reads. The data show around 710,000 distinct CDR3 sequences, roughly 47% seen once. Input material: blood. All receptors derive from a woman aged 55-70 years in good health. Each CDR3 is given with its conserved first and last residue. Fields, in order: J gene, CDR3 length, D gene, clone size, V gene, CDR3 protein, CDR3 DNA. A D gene is named only where the DNA matches it firmly. For some rows the clone size is stated as once, few or many, or as a class when expanded; others skip it.

J: TRBJ1-2
length: 13
D: TRBD1
size: NA
V: TRBV20-1
CDR3: CSARTGDNYGYTF
DNA: TGCAGTGCTAGGACAGGGGATAACTATGGCTACACCTTC

J: TRBJ2-3
length: 16
D: TRBD2
size: many
V: TRBV5-1
CDR3: CASSLPGLAARDTQYF
DNA: TGCGCCAGCAGCTTGCCCGGACTAGCGGCAAGGGATACGCAGTATTTT

J: TRBJ1-6
length: 18
D: NA
size: few
V: TRBV7-2
CDR3: CASSTLPGTLQGNSPLHF
DNA: TGTGCCAGCAGCACGCTACCCGGGACACTCCAGGGTAATTCACCCCTCCACTTT

J: TRBJ2-1
length: 15
D: NA
size: many
V: TRBV27
CDR3: CASSSRTGSYNEQFF
DNA: TGTGCCAGCAGTTCTCGGACTGGCTCCTACAATGAGCAGTTCTTC

J: TRBJ1-1
length: 15
D: NA
size: few
V: TRBV6-5
CDR3: CASSYSPRDKELAFF
DNA: TGTGCCAGCAGTTACTCACCCCGGGATAAGGAGCTTGCTTTCTTT

J: TRBJ2-1
length: 12
D: NA
size: many
V: TRBV20-1
CDR3: CSVLDGTNEQFF
DNA: TGCAGTGTCTTGGACGGAACCAATGAGCAGTTCTTC

J: TRBJ1-2
length: 11
D: NA
size: NA
V: TRBV20-1
CDR3: CKRRVNYGYTF
DNA: TGCAAACGCCGGGTTAACTATGGCTACACCTTC

J: TRBJ1-1
length: 13
D: NA
size: NA
V: TRBV14
CDR3: CASSPFKNTEAFF
DNA: TGTGCCAGCAGCCCCTTTAAGAACACTGAAGCTTTCTTT

J: TRBJ2-7
length: 13
D: NA
size: many
V: TRBV5-1
CDR3: CASSLEPAYEQYF
DNA: TGCGCCAGCAGCTTGGAACCAGCTTACGAGCAGTACTTC

J: TRBJ2-7
length: 15
D: NA
size: few
V: TRBV7-9
CDR3: CASSSRQYSSYEQYF
DNA: TGTGCCAGCAGTTCCAGACAGTATAGCTCCTACGAGCAGTACTTC

J: TRBJ2-5
length: 15
D: NA
size: NA
V: TRBV20-1
CDR3: CSARDLMVVQETQYF
DNA: TGCAGTGCTAGAGATCTCATGGTAGTACAAGAGACCCAGTACTTC

J: TRBJ1-1
length: 14
D: NA
size: NA
V: TRBV7-9
CDR3: CASSLGGRESEAFF
DNA: TGTGCCAGCAGCTTAGGAGGCAGGGAATCTGAAGCTTTCTTT

J: TRBJ2-1
length: 14
D: NA
size: NA
V: TRBV20-1
CDR3: CSASTQGTYNEQFF
DNA: TGCAGTGCTAGTACGCAGGGGACCTACAATGAGCAGTTCTTC

J: TRBJ1-4
length: 15
D: TRBD1
size: NA
V: TRBV6-6
CDR3: CASEPRTGGNEKLFF
DNA: TGTGCCAGCGAGCCTCGGACAGGGGGCAATGAAAAACTGTTTTTT

J: TRBJ1-1
length: 15
D: NA
size: few
V: TRBV20-1
CDR3: CSAREGRGADTEAFF
DNA: TGCAGTGCTAGAGAGGGACGAGGGGCGGACACTGAAGCTTTCTTT

J: TRBJ2-5
length: 16
D: NA
size: NA
V: TRBV7-2
CDR3: CASSLPRKDSEETQYF
DNA: TGTGCCAGCAGCTTGCCCCGCAAGGATTCCGAAGAGACCCAGTACTTC

J: TRBJ2-1
length: 16
D: NA
size: NA
V: TRBV13
CDR3: CASSLATWYSYNEQFF
DNA: TGTGCCAGCAGCCTTGCCACTTGGTACTCCTACAATGAGCAGTTCTTC

J: TRBJ2-7
length: 15
D: TRBD2
size: few
V: TRBV6-2/TRBV6-3
CDR3: CASTGGLAGLYEQYF
DNA: TGTGCCAGCACCGGGGGACTAGCGGGCCTTTACGAGCAGTACTTC

J: TRBJ2-1
length: 12
D: NA
size: NA
V: TRBV29-1
CDR3: CSVEGRVREQFF
DNA: TGCAGCGTTGAAGGCAGGGTTAGAGAGCAGTTCTTC

J: TRBJ2-7
length: 15
D: NA
size: NA
V: TRBV10-3
CDR3: CAISDLVGVWYEQYF
DNA: TGTGCCATCAGTGATTTGGTGGGAGTTTGGTACGAGCAGTACTTC

J: TRBJ2-5
length: 13
D: NA
size: few
V: TRBV12-3/TRBV12-4
CDR3: CASSGGVSETQYF
DNA: TGTGCCAGCAGCGGGGGCGTATCGGAGACCCAGTACTTC

J: TRBJ2-7
length: 14
D: NA
size: NA
V: TRBV14
CDR3: CASSVRQAVSEQYF
DNA: TGTGCCAGCAGCGTCAGGCAGGCGGTTAGCGAGCAGTACTTC

J: TRBJ2-2
length: 15
D: NA
size: NA
V: TRBV7-3
CDR3: CASSLTSQGTRELFF
DNA: TGTGCCAGCAGCTTAACGTCACAGGGCACCCGGGAGCTGTTTTTT

J: TRBJ1-1
length: 12
D: NA
size: NA
V: TRBV29-1
CDR3: CSVVGGDTEAFF
DNA: TGCAGCGTTGTAGGGGGGGACACTGAAGCTTTCTTT

J: TRBJ2-2
length: 14
D: TRBD2
size: NA
V: TRBV7-9
CDR3: CACAGGSGTGELFF
DNA: TGTGCCTGCGCCGGGGGGAGCGGTACCGGGGAGCTGTTTTTT

J: TRBJ1-4
length: 17
D: NA
size: many
V: TRBV10-3
CDR3: CAISEPSAGQLNEKLFF
DNA: TGTGCCATCAGTGAGCCTTCGGCGGGGCAACTTAATGAAAAACTGTTTTTT

J: TRBJ2-3
length: 15
D: NA
size: NA
V: TRBV24-1
CDR3: CATSDPSSSADTQYF
DNA: TGTGCCACCAGTGATCCGAGCTCTAGCGCAGATACGCAGTATTTT

J: TRBJ1-1
length: 13
D: NA
size: NA
V: TRBV7-9
CDR3: CATGRGGNTEAFF
DNA: TGTGCCACGGGACGGGGCGGGAACACTGAAGCTTTCTTT

J: TRBJ1-5
length: 13
D: NA
size: NA
V: TRBV12-3/TRBV12-4
CDR3: CASSPLGGQPQHF
DNA: TGTGCCAGCAGTCCCCTTGGGGGTCAGCCCCAGCATTTT

J: TRBJ2-5
length: 14
D: NA
size: NA
V: TRBV20-1
CDR3: CSARTGLLGETQYF
DNA: TGCAGTGCTCGGACAGGACTACTTGGGGAGACCCAGTACTTC

J: TRBJ1-4
length: 15
D: TRBD1
size: NA
V: TRBV20-1
CDR3: CSASSPGTGGEKLFF
DNA: TGCAGTGCTAGCTCCCCCGGGACAGGGGGTGAAAAACTGTTTTTT

J: TRBJ2-7
length: 16
D: TRBD2
size: NA
V: TRBV7-2
CDR3: CASSLAASGRTYEQYF
DNA: TGTGCCAGCAGCTTAGCGGCTAGCGGGAGGACCTACGAGCAGTACTTC

J: TRBJ2-3
length: 15
D: TRBD1
size: few
V: TRBV20-1
CDR3: CSAGRQGGPTDTQYF
DNA: TGCAGTGCTGGGAGACAGGGGGGACCCACAGATACGCAGTATTTT

J: TRBJ2-1
length: 15
D: NA
size: NA
V: TRBV11-3
CDR3: CASSLGGPVAGEQFF
DNA: TGTGCCAGCAGCTTGGGGGGCCCGGTAGCTGGTGAGCAGTTCTTC

J: TRBJ1-4
length: 15
D: TRBD1
size: few
V: TRBV4-3
CDR3: CASSQGQGRGEKLFF
DNA: TGCGCCAGCAGCCAGGGACAGGGAAGGGGGGAAAAACTGTTTTTT

J: TRBJ2-5
length: 14
D: TRBD1
size: NA
V: TRBV7-3
CDR3: CASSLGQSYNEQYF
DNA: TGTGCCAGCAGCTTGGGACAGAGTTACAATGAGCAGTACTTC

J: TRBJ2-5
length: 15
D: NA
size: NA
V: TRBV7-2
CDR3: CASSDRAQTQETQYF
DNA: TGTGCCAGCAGCGACCGGGCCCAAACTCAAGAGACCCAGTACTTC

J: TRBJ1-5
length: 12
D: NA
size: NA
V: TRBV24-1
CDR3: CATSDEGQPQHF
DNA: TGTGCCACCAGTGATGAGGGGCAGCCCCAGCATTTT

J: TRBJ2-6
length: 14
D: TRBD1
size: NA
V: TRBV19
CDR3: CASSRQGGPSVLTF
DNA: TGTGCCAGTAGTAGACAGGGGGGCCCTTCCGTCCTGACTTTC

J: TRBJ2-1
length: 15
D: TRBD1
size: NA
V: TRBV4-2
CDR3: CASSQDQGVALSVFF
DNA: TGTGCCAGCAGCCAAGATCAGGGGGTGGCTCTATCGGTGTTCTTC

J: TRBJ1-1
length: 14
D: NA
size: NA
V: TRBV29-1
CDR3: CSVVDPGRITEAFF
DNA: TGCAGCGTGGTCGATCCGGGACGGATCACTGAAGCTTTCTTT

J: TRBJ2-7
length: 17
D: TRBD2
size: NA
V: TRBV20-1
CDR3: CSAGEGLAGRDSYEQYF
DNA: TGCAGTGCTGGAGAGGGACTAGCGGGGAGGGACTCCTACGAGCAGTACTTC

J: TRBJ2-5
length: 14
D: TRBD2
size: few
V: TRBV7-2
CDR3: CASSILAEEETQYF
DNA: TGTGCCAGCAGCATACTAGCGGAGGAAGAGACCCAGTACTTC

J: TRBJ1-4
length: 14
D: NA
size: many
V: TRBV7-2
CDR3: CASSVRVTNEKLFF
DNA: TGTGCCAGCAGCGTCAGGGTTACTAATGAAAAACTGTTTTTT

J: TRBJ2-7
length: 16
D: TRBD2
size: NA
V: TRBV6-6
CDR3: CASSGPGTSGHYEQYF
DNA: TGTGCCAGCAGCGGCCCCGGGACTAGCGGGCACTACGAGCAGTACTTC

J: TRBJ2-5
length: 15
D: TRBD2
size: few
V: TRBV12-3/TRBV12-4
CDR3: CASRMTSGIVNEQYF
DNA: TGTGCCAGCAGAATGACTAGCGGGATAGTCAATGAGCAGTACTTC

J: TRBJ2-1
length: 15
D: NA
size: few
V: TRBV6-5
CDR3: CASTYGAASYNEQFF
DNA: TGTGCCAGCACCTACGGAGCCGCCTCCTACAATGAGCAGTTCTTC

J: TRBJ2-5
length: 14
D: NA
size: many
V: TRBV20-1
CDR3: CSAQRGAVEETQYF
DNA: TGCAGTGCTCAACGGGGGGCTGTGGAAGAGACCCAGTACTTC

J: TRBJ2-7
length: 14
D: NA
size: few
V: TRBV5-4
CDR3: CASSLEDTGYEQYF
DNA: TGTGCCAGCAGCTTGGAGGACACCGGATACGAGCAGTACTTC

J: TRBJ2-7
length: 15
D: NA
size: NA
V: TRBV30
CDR3: CAWSCPGGTGYEQYF
DNA: TGTGCCTGGAGTTGCCCGGGAGGGACAGGTTACGAGCAGTACTTC

J: TRBJ2-1
length: 14
D: NA
size: few
V: TRBV10-3
CDR3: CAISESGIPNEQFF
DNA: TGTGCCATCAGTGAGTCGGGAATCCCCAATGAGCAGTTCTTC

J: TRBJ1-1
length: 13
D: TRBD1
size: NA
V: TRBV28
CDR3: CASKGQGATEAFF
DNA: TGTGCCAGCAAGGGACAGGGGGCCACTGAAGCTTTCTTT

J: TRBJ1-4
length: 14
D: NA
size: NA
V: TRBV20-1
CDR3: CSARDPYLGEKLFF
DNA: TGCAGTGCTAGAGATCCCTATCTTGGAGAAAAACTGTTTTTT

J: TRBJ2-5
length: 13
D: TRBD1
size: many
V: TRBV29-1
CDR3: CSVDAQGAETQYF
DNA: TGCAGCGTTGATGCACAGGGGGCAGAGACCCAGTACTTC

J: TRBJ2-1
length: 16
D: TRBD2
size: NA
V: TRBV19
CDR3: CASSIFSSGLEETQFF
DNA: TGTGCCAGTAGTATATTCAGTAGCGGGTTAGAAGAGACCCAGTTCTTC